One and the same sample provided the 25 T cell receptor beta chains below, sequenced in a study of CD8 T cells in Susac syndrome. Reverse transcription of roughly 0.5 to 1 ug RNA used random hexamers. A single record per CDR3 protein comes from TCRdb applying MiXCR to the immunoSEQ multiplex PCR reads. The sample gives some 180,000 distinct CDR3 sequences, around 94% of which show up once; around 0.1% is in the top ten. The material sequenced was CD4+ T cells from PBMCs. All receptors derive from a human donor with Susac syndrome.

This clonotype appeared once. The chain links TRBV11-2 to TRBJ2-3; the D gene is possibly TRBD1 (6 bases). The germline V gene encodes CDR1 SGHAT and CDR2 FQNNGV. The CDR3 sequence is 15 residues long. V was shortened by 5 bases and J by 8 bases, with 20 bases between the two germline ends. CDR3: CASSVNRVPVGTQYF. The DNA for the CDR3 is TGTGCCAGCAGCGTTAACAGGGTACCAGTAGGTACGCAGTATTTT.

This chain links TRBV11-2 with TRBJ2-4; the D is unclear. The V and J ends lost 1 base and 2 bases respectively, with 18 bases between them. The CDR3 spans 18 residues. Per germline, CDR1 SGHAT and CDR2 FQNNGV. The CDR3 spells CASSLGASWVRTKNIQYF. The CDR3 DNA follows: TGTGCCAGCAGCTTAGGGGCTAGTTGGGTGAGGACCAAAAACATTCAGTACTTC.

V gene TRBV9 combines with J gene TRBJ2-3, with D possibly being TRBD1 or TRBD2 (6 bases each). This CDR3 is 18 amino acids long. Trimming cost V 0 bases and J 5 bases, with 22 bases left between them. Germline CDR1 SGDLS, CDR2 YYNGEE. This CDR3 reads CASSVVGGIAGVGDTQYF. Written as DNA, the CDR3 is TGTGCCAGCAGCGTAGTGGGGGGAATTGCAGGGGTAGGAGATACGCAGTATTTT.

This sequence joins TRBV30 and TRBJ2-7; D tentatively reads TRBD1 or TRBD2 (5 bases each). V lost 7 bases and J lost 0, with 13 bases in between. The length of the CDR3 is 13 residues. From germline, CDR1 is GTSNPN and CDR2 SVGIG (reference sequence). The CDR3 nucleotides are TGTGCCTTCACTAGGGGCGGCTCCTACGAGCAGTACTTC. It encodes CAFTRGGSYEQYF.

The V and J genes are TRBV30 and TRBJ2-3; D gene ambiguous. This CDR3 is built from 15 residues. The germline gives CDR1 GTSNPN, CDR2 SVGIG (reference sequence). V was trimmed by 4 bases and J by 0 bases, leaving 14 bases between them. CDR3 sequence reads: CAWTDIELSTDTQYF. The CDR3 coding sequence is TGTGCCTGGACTGATATTGAATTAAGCACAGATACGCAGTATTTT.

The genes are TRBV19 and TRBJ2-2, with D unclear. The CDR3 has 15 residues. V lost 4 bases, J lost 1 base, and 10 bases lay in between. Looked up from germline, CDR1 is LNHDA and CDR2 is SQIVND (reference sequence). This CDR3 reads CASSTEPVNTGELFF. In DNA, the CDR3 is TGTGCCAGTAGTACTGAACCCGTGAACACCGGGGAGCTGTTTTTT.

The rearrangement uses TRBV21-1 and TRBJ1-2; the D call of TRBD1 is as the table states it, not checked on the DNA. TRBV21-1 is a listed pseudogene. This CDR3 is built from 15 residues. CDR3 loop: CASSRGGGIVYGYTF. CDR3 in DNA: TGTGCCAGCAGCCGAGGGGGGGGTATTGTCTATGGCTACACCTTC.

The V gene is TRBV20-1, the J gene TRBJ1-2, with D possibly being TRBD1 (5 bases). Deletions cut 0 bases from V and 7 bases from J, with 12 bases between. CDR3 size: 13 residues. Per the germline V gene, CDR1 is DFQATT and CDR2 is SNEGSKA (reference sequence). For the CDR3, the DNA is TGCAGTGCTAGAGATATAACAGGACGTGGCTACACCTTC. This encodes CSARDITGRGYTF.

V and J are TRBV29-1 and TRBJ1-1; D remains ambiguous. Deletions cut 2 bases from V and 3 bases from J, with 7 bases between. Per germline, CDR1 SQVTM and CDR2 ANQGSEA. CDR3 length: 12 residues. The CDR3 sequence is CSVELWDTEAFF. The CDR3 DNA follows: TGCAGCGTTGAACTCTGGGACACTGAAGCTTTCTTT. Based on the CDR3 plus reference TRBV29-1 and TRBJ1-1, the full variable domain is SAVISQKPSRDICQRGTSLTIQCQVDSQVTMMFWYRQQPGQSLTLIATANQGSEATYESGFVIDKFPISRPNLTFSTLTVSNMSPEDSSIYLCSVELWDTEAFFGQGTRLTVV.

The chain joins TRBV4-3 to TRBJ2-3; D ambiguous. Germline CDR1 LGHNA, CDR2 YSLEER. The CDR3 length is 17 residues. V gave up 0 bases and J gave up 2 bases, with 15 bases separating them. The CDR3 reads CASSQDRAVALTDTQYF. The DNA for the CDR3 is TGCGCCAGCAGCCAAGATCGGGCCGTGGCACTCACAGATACGCAGTATTTT.

The chain links TRBV20-1 to TRBJ2-3; 7 nucleotides align to TRBD2. V trimming: 6 bases; J trimming: 8 bases; junction bases outside the gene matches: 5. In germline, CDR1 is DFQATT, CDR2 SNEGSKA (reference sequence). There are 11 residues in the CDR3. CDR3 nucleotides: TGCAGTGCCCAAAAGCGGGGTACGCAGTATTTT. It codes for CSAQKRGTQYF.

This clonotype was counted a single time. The V call is TRBV6-5, the J call TRBJ1-1, with TRBD1 matching over 10 bases. The CDR3 runs 13 residues. Germline V gene lookup returns CDR1 MNHEY and CDR2 SVGAGI. The V and J ends lost 6 bases and 7 bases, in that order; junction bases with no gene match: 5. CDR3 nucleotide sequence: TGTGCCAGCAGCCAGACAGGGGGCGGTGAAGCTTTCTTT. This codes for CASSQTGGGEAFF.

The J gene is TRBJ2-7, the V gene TRBV7-9, with TRBD1 as a possible D gene (5 bases). V shed 5 bases and J shed 5 bases, with 28 bases lying between them. Per germline, CDR1 SEHNR and CDR2 FQNEAQ (reference sequence). This CDR3 region has 18 residues. CDR3 DNA sequence: TGTGCCAGCAGCATCGGTGGCCTCCAGGGTGGGCATCCGGACGAGCAGTACTTC. This gives the protein CASSIGGLQGGHPDEQYF.

This CDR3 is CATSRSASPLIGEQFF. The CDR3 bases are TGTGCCACCAGCAGGTCCGCGTCCCCCCTGATCGGTGAGCAGTTCTTC. This chain connects TRBV15 to TRBJ2-1, with unresolved D. V was clipped by 3 bases and J by 9 bases, with 21 bases between them. Looked up from germline, CDR1 is LNHNV and CDR2 is YYDKDF (reference sequence). CDR3 length: 16 amino acids.

The chain carries TRBV28 and TRBJ2-7; 10 positions agree with TRBD1. Germline CDR1 is MDHEN and CDR2 is SYDVKM. Unmatched junction bases numbered 7, after V lost 7 bases and J lost 10 bases. This CDR3 is 12 amino acids long. CDR3 DNA sequence: TGTGCCAGCAATAGACAGGGGGCGCTTCAGTACTTC. Translation: CASNRQGALQYF.

The chain recombines TRBV7-9 with TRBJ1-3; D unclear. In germline, CDR1 is SEHNR, CDR2 FQNEAQ (reference sequence). The length of the CDR3 is 15 residues. Between the trimmed V and J ends, which lost 7 bases and 0 bases, there was a span of 13 bases. The CDR3 nucleotides read TGTGCCAGCACCCTCATAGAAGCCTCTGGAAACACCATATATTTT. Residues: CASTLIEASGNTIYF.

The gene calls are TRBV20-1 and TRBJ1-5; D ambiguous. Germline V gives CDR1 DFQATT, CDR2 SNEGSKA (reference sequence). V gave up 2 bases and J gave up 6 bases, with 5 bases separating them. This CDR3 spans 11 amino acids. CDR3 residues: CSARIAQPQHF. The CDR3 DNA follows: TGCAGTGCTAGAATCGCTCAGCCCCAGCATTTT.

The CDR3 spells CSAEDSHSGNTIYF. The CDR3 nucleotides read TGCAGTGCTGAGGACAGTCACTCTGGAAACACCATATATTTT. The rearrangement uses TRBV20-1 and TRBJ1-3; TRBD1 might be the D (6 bases). Germline V gene data show CDR1 as DFQATT and CDR2 as SNEGSKA (reference sequence). CDR3 length: 14 amino acids. Trimming pared 5 bases from V and 0 bases from J, leaving 11 bases between.

This rearrangement joins TRBV3-1 to TRBJ1-6; 8 bases fit TRBD1. This CDR3 region has 14 residues. Germline assignment: CDR1 LGHDT and CDR2 YNNKEL (reference sequence). Trimming cost V 2 bases and J 7 bases; bases outside gene matches: 1. CDR3 sequence: CASSQRTGNSPLHF. The CDR3 DNA reads as TGTGCCAGCAGCCAACGGACAGGGAATTCACCCCTCCACTTT.

V gene TRBV6-2 or TRBV6-3 combines with J gene TRBJ2-7; D uncertain. Germline CDR1 and CDR2: MNHEY and SVGEGT. This CDR3 is 12 amino acids long. Trimming removed 6 bases at V and 6 bases at J, with 12 bases between. CDR3 sequence reads: CASSQNTFEQYF. As DNA, the CDR3 is TGTGCCAGCAGCCAAAACACGTTCGAGCAGTACTTC.

This chain uses TRBV30 with TRBJ2-1; TRBD2 matches 13 bases. CDR1 and CDR2 from the germline V gene are GTSNPN and SVGIG (reference sequence). CDR3 size: 19 residues. After removal of 3 bases from V and 2 bases from J, the junction contained 13 bases not matched to a gene. CDR3 loop: CAWRGTSGEYLFPYNEQFF. The CDR3 region has the DNA TGTGCCTGGAGGGGGACTAGCGGGGAGTACCTCTTCCCCTACAATGAGCAGTTCTTC.

The DNA of the CDR3 is TGTGCCAGCAGTTTATGGGGGAGTAGGAACAATCAGCCCCAGCATTTT. Translated: CASSLWGSRNNQPQHF. The V gene is TRBV27, the J gene TRBJ1-5; D is perhaps TRBD1 (5 bases). Germline values: CDR1 MNHEY, CDR2 SMNVEV (reference sequence). The CDR3 is made up of 16 amino acids. V gave up 1 base and J gave up 3 bases, with 13 bases separating them.

J is TRBJ2-7 and V is TRBV21-1; whether TRBD1, the table's D call, matches the DNA was not checked. TRBV21-1 is reported as a pseudogene. This CDR3 has 14 amino acids. In nucleotides, the CDR3 is TGTGCCAGCGAGGCCCCCCCAGAGAACTACGAGCAGTACTTC. Its translation: CASEAPPENYEQYF.

The chain links TRBV20-1 to TRBJ1-2; maybe TRBD1 (5 bases). Between the trimmed V and J ends, which lost 0 bases and 3 bases, there was a span of 17 bases. The CDR3 length is 16 residues. Germline CDR1 DFQATT, CDR2 SNEGSKA (reference sequence). In nucleotides, the CDR3 is TGCAGTGCTAGAGATTTAGGGACGGCCGAGTACTATGGCTACACCTTC. Translated, it gives CSARDLGTAEYYGYTF.

This chain uses TRBV18 with TRBJ2-7, with 7 bases lining up with TRBD1. The J segment lost 0 bases and the V segment lost 6 bases, leaving 8 bases of the junction unmatched. This CDR3 is built from 15 residues. Germline V gene sequence: CDR1 KGHSH, CDR2 LQKENI. Here the CDR3 reads CASSVRQGSSYEQYF. CDR3 in DNA: TGTGCCAGCTCCGTAAGACAGGGCAGCTCCTACGAGCAGTACTTC.